This T cell receptor beta chain is drawn from a study of CD8 T cells in ankylosing spondylitis. Study findings and constraints: A TCR beta motif of 7 to 9 highly homologous variants seemed to mark ankylosing spondylitis blood. Some motif variants were previously reported in reactive arthritis synovial fluid and blood. Clones linked to disease were reported to show significant enrichment in matched ankylosing spondylitis synovial fluid.

This clonotype was seen repeatedly, ten times or more. The antigen remains undetermined. Generation of TCR beta libraries employed quantitative 5'-RACE incorporating molecular barcodes. TCRdb recomputed calls from the 5' RACE reads with MiXCR, one row per CDR3 protein. The repertoire has about 250,000 distinct CDR3 sequences, more than 25% of them found once; the top ten carry 4% to 5.5%. Between the trimmed V and J ends, which lost 2 bases and 4 bases, there was a span of 11 bases. Germline V CDR1 and CDR2: ENHRY, SYGVKD. The CDR3 spans 14 residues. The sequence derives from a male donor with ankylosing spondylitis or in good health (not recorded which). The V and J genes are TRBV10-3 and TRBJ1-1; D not certain. The specimen was blood, either unsorted or a sorted T cell fraction (not recorded which). The CDR3 DNA is TGTGCCATCAGTGAGGGGTCCAGTCTCACTGAAGCTTTCTTT. This sequence encodes CAISEGSSLTEAFF.